These T cell receptor beta chains were read from a single sample in a study of somatic mutations in cytotoxic T cells in rheumatoid arthritis. Assay: immunoSEQ multiplex PCR; the TCRdb copy retains only in-frame clones and omits some. The sample consists of approximately 15,000 clones, over 65% of them appearing once. The sample was CD8+ T cells sorted from blood. The receptor source for this set is an adult with rheumatoid arthritis. The CDR3 runs from the conserved cysteine through the conserved F or W. The D gene is left open where the match is weak. The size entry is marked missing in some rows and otherwise reads once, few, many or a size class.

TRBJ2-3 . TRBD2 TRBV5-6 TGTGCCAGCAGCTTTGGCCCCGGGGGGACGCAGTATTTT CASSFGPGGTQYF
TRBJ2-1 once . TRBV4-2 TGTGCCAGCAGCCAAGATTATGATGAGCAGTTCTTC CASSQDYDEQFF
TRBJ1-1 . . TRBV9 TGTGCCAGCAGTGGCAGGAGGGGGACTGAAGCTTTCTTT CASSGRRGTEAFF
TRBJ2-7 . . TRBV9 TGTGCCAGCAGCGTAGGAGTAATTAATAAGTACGAGCAGTACTTC CASSVGVINKYEQYF
TRBJ1-1 . . TRBV12-5 TGTGCTAGTGGTTTGGTGCTGGATGAAGCTTTCTTT CASGLVLDEAFF
TRBJ2-1 . TRBD2 TRBV7-9 TGTGCCAGCAGCCTTCAGAGCGGGAGCTTCTACAATGAGCAGTTCTTC CASSLQSGSFYNEQFF
TRBJ1-2 few . TRBV19 TGTGCCAGTAGTATGCAGGGCTATGGCTACACCTTC CASSMQGYGYTF
TRBJ2-1 . TRBD2 TRBV30 TGTGCCTGGGACCCTGGACTAGCCCACAATGAGCAGTTCTTC CAWDPGLAHNEQFF
TRBJ1-4 few . TRBV9 TGTGCCAGCAGCTTTAGCGAGGGGACGAATGAAAAACTGTTTTTT CASSFSEGTNEKLFF
TRBJ2-7 . . TRBV2 TGTGCCAGCAGTGAAGGTGTAACAGCTTCCTACGAGCAGTACTTC CASSEGVTASYEQYF
TRBJ2-7 . . TRBV5-1 TGCGCCAGCAGCCCCGGGACCGGGCCCTACGAGCAGTACTTC CASSPGTGPYEQYF
TRBJ2-7 . . TRBV30 TGTGCCCGGCTAGGTGATACCTACGAGCAGTACTTC CARLGDTYEQYF